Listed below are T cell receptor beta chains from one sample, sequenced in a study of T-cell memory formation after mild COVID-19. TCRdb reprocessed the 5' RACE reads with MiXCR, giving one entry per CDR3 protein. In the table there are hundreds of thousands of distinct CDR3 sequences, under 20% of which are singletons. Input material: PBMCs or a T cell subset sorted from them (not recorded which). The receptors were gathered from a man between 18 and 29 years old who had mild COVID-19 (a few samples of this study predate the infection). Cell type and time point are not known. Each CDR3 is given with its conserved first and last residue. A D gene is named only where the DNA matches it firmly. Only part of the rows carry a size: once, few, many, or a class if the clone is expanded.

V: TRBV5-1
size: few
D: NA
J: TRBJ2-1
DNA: TGCGCCAGCAGCTTGCCCCTTTGGGGGAGCTCCTACAATGAGCAGTTCTTC
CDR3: CASSLPLWGSSYNEQFF

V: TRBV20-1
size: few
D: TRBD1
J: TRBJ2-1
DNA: TGCAGTGCTAGAGGGACAGGGGACGATGAGCAGTTCTTC
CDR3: CSARGTGDDEQFF

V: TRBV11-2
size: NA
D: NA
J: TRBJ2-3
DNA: TGTGCCAGCAGCTTTTATAGCGTTGACACGCAGTATTTT
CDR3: CASSFYSVDTQYF

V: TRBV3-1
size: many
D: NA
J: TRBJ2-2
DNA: TGTGCCAGCAGCCAAGAAAGTTCGGGGTATGCCGGGGAGCTGTTTTTT
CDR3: CASSQESSGYAGELFF

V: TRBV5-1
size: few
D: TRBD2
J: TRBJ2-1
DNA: TGCGCCAGCAGCTCACCAGCCGGGACTAGCGGCTACAATGAGCAGTTCTTC
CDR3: CASSSPAGTSGYNEQFF

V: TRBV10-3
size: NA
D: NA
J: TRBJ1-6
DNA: TGTGCCATCGGAACAGGTCATAATTCACCCCTCCACTTT
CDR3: CAIGTGHNSPLHF

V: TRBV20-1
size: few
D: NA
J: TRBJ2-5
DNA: TGCAGTGCTACGCAAGGGTTGAGAAAGACCCAGTACTTC
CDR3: CSATQGLRKTQYF

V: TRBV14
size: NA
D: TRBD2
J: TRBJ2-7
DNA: TGTGCCAGCAGCCAAGATCTATTAGCGGGGTTGTACGAGCAGTACTTC
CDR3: CASSQDLLAGLYEQYF

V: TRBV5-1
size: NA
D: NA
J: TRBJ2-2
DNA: TGCGCCAGCAGCTTGGTAGGGTTTGACACCGGGGAGCTGTTTTTT
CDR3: CASSLVGFDTGELFF

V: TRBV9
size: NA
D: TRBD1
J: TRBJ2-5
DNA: TGTGCCAGCAACCTCGCCGGGACAGGGAAAGAGACCCAGTACTTC
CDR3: CASNLAGTGKETQYF

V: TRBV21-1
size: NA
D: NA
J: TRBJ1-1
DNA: TGTGCCAGCAGAGTTATCGGACGGCCGTCTGAAGCTTTCTTT
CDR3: CASRVIGRPSEAFF

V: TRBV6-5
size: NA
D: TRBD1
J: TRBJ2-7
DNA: TGTGCCAGCCGATCAGGGGGCTACGAGCAGTACTTC
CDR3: CASRSGGYEQYF

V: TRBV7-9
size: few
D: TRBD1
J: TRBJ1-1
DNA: TGTGCCAGCAGCGGCACAGGGGGTTTGAGCACTGAAGCTTTCTTT
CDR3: CASSGTGGLSTEAFF

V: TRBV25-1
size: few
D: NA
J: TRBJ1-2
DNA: TGTGCCAGCAGTGAGAGGCAGGGCTCTGGCTACACCTTC
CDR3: CASSERQGSGYTF

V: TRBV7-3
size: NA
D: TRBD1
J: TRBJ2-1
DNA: TGTGCCAGCAGCTTAGAGGGGGCAGGGAGAAATGAGCAGTTCTTC
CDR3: CASSLEGAGRNEQFF